This entry lists 25 T cell receptor beta chains sequenced from one sample in a study of a mutant IDH1 vaccine in newly diagnosed glioma. Their cognate antigens are unknown. Assay: immunoSEQ multiplex PCR; the TCRdb copy retains only in-frame clones and omits some. The sample lists 30,000 or so clones; about four fifths were seen once. Time point indicated: week 35, safety follow-up. Doses of 300 ug of mutant IDH1 20-mer peptide were given with topical imiquimod. This specimen was PBMCs, taken from a glioma patient whose treatment included an IDH1 peptide vaccine. The receptors were sampled from a woman aged 18-29 years with glioma.

The gene calls are TRBV29-1 and TRBJ2-3; 13 bases are a match to TRBD2. The CDR3 contains 17 residues. Germline lookup yields CDR1 SQVTM and CDR2 ANQGSEA. The V segment lost 7 bases and the J segment 4 bases; nucleotides outside the gene matches: 14. CDR3 protein: CSASRTSGRAKADTQYF. CDR3 in DNA: TGCAGCGCCTCACGGACTAGCGGGAGAGCGAAGGCAGATACGCAGTATTTT.

V gene TRBV7-9 combines with J gene TRBJ1-1, with TRBD1 as a possible D gene (5 bases). V lost 2 bases and J lost 0, with 19 bases in between. CDR1 is SEHNR, CDR2 FQNEAQ, per germline (reference sequence). The CDR3 runs to 18 residues. Here the CDR3 reads CASSLRSWLGGMNTEAFF. CDR3 DNA: TGTGCCAGCAGCTTACGGTCATGGTTGGGGGGTATGAACACTGAAGCTTTCTTT.

The V gene is TRBV14, the J gene TRBJ2-3; 10 positions agree with TRBD2. The germline V gene has CDR1 SGHDN and CDR2 FVKESK. After removal of 5 bases from V and 4 bases from J, the junction contained 6 bases not matched to a gene. The CDR3 is made up of 15 amino acids. The CDR3 region is CASSKAGGPPDTQYF. The CDR3 coding sequence is TGTGCCAGCAGCAAAGCGGGAGGGCCCCCAGATACGCAGTATTTT.

This clone was seen only once. The rearrangement links TRBV5-1 to TRBJ1-6; D remains unclear. The V and J ends lost 0 bases and 6 bases respectively, with 10 bases between them. This CDR3 region has 15 residues. Germline-derived CDR1 and CDR2 are SGHRS and YFSETQ. CDR3 DNA: TGCGCCAGCAGCTTGGCCGATCCGCGTAATTCACCCCTCCACTTT. Amino acids: CASSLADPRNSPLHF.

V is TRBV7-2 and J is TRBJ2-1; 8 bases line up with TRBD2. The CDR3 is made up of 16 amino acids. Losses at the gene ends were 1 base for V and 4 bases for J; bases not matched to a gene: 6. Looked up from germline, CDR1 is SGHTA and CDR2 is FQGNSA. The CDR3 protein is CASSLVLAGFYNEQFF. The CDR3 region has the DNA TGTGCCAGCAGCTTAGTCTTAGCGGGATTTTACAATGAGCAGTTCTTC.

This chain connects TRBV19 to TRBJ2-3; tentative D call: TRBD2 (6 bases). Germline CDR1 reads LNHDA; CDR2 reads SQIVND (reference sequence). The CDR3 consists of 13 residues. V was trimmed by 9 bases and J by 8 bases, leaving 18 bases between them. CDR3 region: CASGTAQFGTQYF. The DNA for the CDR3 is TGTGCCAGCGGGACTGCCCAGTTTGGTACGCAGTATTTT.

CDR3 DNA sequence: TGTGCCAGCAGCTTTACAGGGGAAGGCTATGGCTACACCTTC. Translation: CASSFTGEGYGYTF. The chain uses TRBV7-9 and TRBJ1-2; 7 bases are shared with TRBD1. The germline CDR1 and CDR2 sequences are SEHNR and FQNEAQ (reference sequence). The V and J ends lost 3 bases and 4 bases, in that order; junction bases with no gene match: 5. This CDR3 has 14 amino acids. Using reference TRBV7-9 and TRBJ1-2 for the parts outside the CDR3, the full variable domain is DTGVSQNPRHKITKRGQNVTFRCDPISEHNRLYWYRQTLGQGPEFLTYFQNEAQLEKSRLLSDRFSAERPKGSFSTLEIQRTEQGDSAMYLCASSFTGEGYGYTFGSGTRLTVV.

The chain carries TRBV18 and TRBJ2-5, with D unresolved. The CDR3 runs 13 residues. Germline values: CDR1 KGHSH, CDR2 LQKENI. V was trimmed by 4 bases and J by 0 bases, leaving 6 bases between them. The CDR3 region is CASSLAYQETQYF. The CDR3 DNA sequence: TGTGCCAGCTCACTAGCCTACCAAGAGACCCAGTACTTC.

The V call is TRBV5-1, the J call TRBJ2-1, with TRBD2 identical over 9 bases. The ends lost 4 bases at V and 5 bases at J; junction bases unmatched: 7. The CDR3 sequence is 15 residues long. Germline CDR1 SGHRS, CDR2 YFSETQ. The CDR3 region is CASSGLEREDNEQFF. The DNA for the CDR3 is TGCGCCAGCAGCGGGCTCGAGCGGGAGGACAATGAGCAGTTCTTC.

This sequence joins TRBV18 and TRBJ2-5; perhaps TRBD1 as D (6 bases). This CDR3 spans 16 amino acids. Germline CDR1 reads KGHSH; CDR2 reads LQKENI. Between the trimmed V and J ends, which lost 5 bases and 1 base, there was a span of 17 bases. As DNA, the CDR3 is TGTGCCAGCTCATCGCAACCTCAACAGGGCCAAGAGACCCAGTACTTC. As protein: CASSSQPQQGQETQYF.

The gene calls are TRBV5-4 and TRBJ1-4; D gene uncertain. CDR3 length: 19 residues. Germline lookup yields CDR1 SGHNT and CDR2 YYREEE (reference sequence). V lost 4 bases and J lost 5, with 27 bases in between. The CDR3 DNA follows: TGTGCCAGCAGCCCTGAACCGGACGCTACGCTCCTACAAAATGAAAAACTGTTTTTT. Protein sequence: CASSPEPDATLLQNEKLFF.

This clone was detected a few times. The chain carries TRBV6-1 and TRBJ2-7, with D perhaps assigned TRBD1 or TRBD2 (5 bases each). Germline CDR1 MNHNS, CDR2 SASEGT. This CDR3 is built from 16 residues. The germline V and J ends were trimmed by 2 bases and 2 bases, with 16 bases remaining between them. In DNA, the CDR3 is TGTGCCAGCAGTGAACAGGGACGGATTAACACCTACGAGCAGTACTTC. Its protein is CASSEQGRINTYEQYF.

With respect to this clone: At one end the junction does not follow the germline gene, possibly because of a read error. The V gene is TRBV7-7, the J gene TRBJ2-3, with D perhaps matching TRBD2 (5 bases). This CDR3 spans 14 amino acids. Germline CDR1 SSHAT, CDR2 FNYEAQ (reference sequence). The CDR3 is CASSFGSGGDTQYF. The CDR3 DNA reads TGTGCTAGCAGCTTTGGGTCCGGAGGAGATACGCAGTATTTT.

This clone was recorded only once. The V and J genes are TRBV27 and TRBJ2-7; D is possibly TRBD2 (6 bases). CDR1 is MNHEY and CDR2 is SMNVEV in the germline V gene (reference sequence). CDR3 length equals 15 residues. Trimming stripped 2 bases from V and 2 bases from J, with 13 bases between. The CDR3 protein is CASSLEPGVTYEQYF. For the CDR3, the DNA is TGTGCCAGCAGTTTAGAGCCGGGGGTTACCTACGAGCAGTACTTC.

This clone was recorded a few times. The J gene is TRBJ1-2, the V gene TRBV2; D remains unclear. Looked up from germline, CDR1 is SNHLY and CDR2 is FYNNEI. The CDR3 is made up of 13 amino acids. The V end lost 7 bases, the J end lost 0 bases, and 9 bases lay between the germline ends. CDR3: CASKRIPNYGYTF. DNA of the CDR3: TGTGCCAGCAAACGGATACCTAACTATGGCTACACCTTC.

The V and J genes are TRBV5-5 and TRBJ2-7; 7 bases line up with TRBD1. The J segment lost 4 bases and the V segment lost 0 bases, leaving 4 bases of the junction unmatched. CDR1 SGHKS and CDR2 YYEKEE come from the germline V gene (reference sequence). The CDR3 is 14 residues long. The CDR3 protein is CASSLGGTEYEQYF. DNA for the CDR3: TGTGCCAGCAGCTTGGGTGGGACAGAGTACGAGCAGTACTTC.

This chain links TRBV4-2 with TRBJ2-3; D call uncertain. This CDR3 comprises 11 residues. Germline loops: CDR1 LGHNA, CDR2 YNFKEQ. The V gene lost 8 bases and the J gene lost 2 bases, with 5 bases spanning the gap. CDR3 coding DNA: TGTGCCAGCGCACACACAGATACGCAGTATTTT. Translating gives CASAHTDTQYF.

V usage is TRBV7-9 and J usage is TRBJ2-5, with D possibly TRBD2 on 5 matching bases. Trimming cost V 8 bases and J 2 bases, with 15 bases left between them. Germline CDR1 SEHNR, CDR2 FQNEAQ (reference sequence). The CDR3 totals 14 residues. The CDR3 here is CASALVGLQETQYF. In DNA form, the CDR3 reads TGTGCCAGCGCACTGGTCGGACTTCAAGAGACCCAGTACTTC.

The chain uses TRBV7-9 and TRBJ1-1, with D uncertain. Per the germline V gene, CDR1 is SEHNR and CDR2 is FQNEAQ (reference sequence). V was shortened by 6 bases and J by 7 bases, with 21 bases between the two germline ends. The CDR3 has 15 amino acids. The CDR3 reads CASSPMNSPRIEAFF. The CDR3 DNA follows: TGTGCCAGCAGTCCAATGAACTCACCCCGGATTGAAGCTTTCTTT.

The gene calls are TRBV9 and TRBJ2-3, with D perhaps TRBD2 (5 bases). Germline lookup yields CDR1 SGDLS and CDR2 YYNGEE. The CDR3 has 17 residues. V dropped 0 bases and J dropped 1 base, with 15 bases sitting between them. The CDR3 is CASSVGVSGSGTDTQYF. The CDR3 region has the DNA TGTGCCAGCAGCGTAGGGGTATCGGGGAGTGGCACAGATACGCAGTATTTT.

This clone was detected only a few times. A junction end diverges from the germline sequence, so it may reflect a read error. The chain couples TRBV6-5 to TRBJ1-1; D is unresolved. This CDR3 contains 13 residues. CDR1 is MNHEY, CDR2 SVGAGI, per germline. The CDR3 bases are TGTGCCAGCAGTTGGCAAGGGAACTCTGAAGCTTTCTTT. Encoded protein: CASSWQGNSEAFF.

CDR3 amino acids: CASSVSLVRYQETQYF. The CDR3 bases are TGTGCCAGTAGTGTATCGCTAGTTCGATACCAAGAGACCCAGTACTTC. The rearrangement uses TRBV19 and TRBJ2-5; no clear D. Trimming cost V 5 bases and J 0 bases, with 16 bases left between them. The germline V gene has CDR1 LNHDA and CDR2 SQIVND (reference sequence). The CDR3 sequence is 16 residues long.

The chain joins TRBV11-1 to TRBJ1-1, with D maybe TRBD1 (5 bases). Between the trimmed V and J ends, which lost 1 base and 8 bases, there was a span of 11 bases. Germline V gene lookup returns CDR1 SGHAT and CDR2 FQDESV (reference sequence). The CDR3 runs to 13 residues. For the CDR3, the DNA is TGTGCCAGCAGCTTAGGAACAGGCATCGAAGCTTTCTTT. Its protein product is CASSLGTGIEAFF.

This chain uses TRBV7-9 with TRBJ1-2, with no clear D. CDR3 length: 13 residues. Germline assignment: CDR1 SEHNR and CDR2 FQNEAQ (reference sequence). V was clipped by 1 base and J by 8 bases, with 11 bases between them. CDR3 nucleotides: TGTGCCAGCAGCTTAGGTATAGCGGGCGGCTACACCTTC. Translated: CASSLGIAGGYTF. Full variable domain (outside the CDR3, taken from reference TRBV7-9 and TRBJ1-2): DTGVSQNPRHKITKRGQNVTFRCDPISEHNRLYWYRQTLGQGPEFLTYFQNEAQLEKSRLLSDRFSAERPKGSFSTLEIQRTEQGDSAMYLCASSLGIAGGYTFGSGTRLTVV.

This clone was counted only a few times. The chain carries TRBV6-1 and TRBJ2-2; possibly TRBD1 for D (6 bases). There are 16 residues in the CDR3. Per germline, CDR1 MNHNS and CDR2 SASEGT. V lost 1 base to trimming and J lost 6 bases, with 15 bases between them. The DNA for the CDR3 is TGTGCCAGCAGTGAAGAACAGGGTTTGTGGGCCGGGGAGCTGTTTTTT. Residues: CASSEEQGLWAGELFF.